These T cell receptor beta chains were read from a single sample in a study of OX40 agonist ivuxolimab in advanced cancers. The data were produced by immunoSEQ multiplex PCR, yet TCRdb's version contains in-frame clones alone and is incomplete. The sample has tens of thousands of clones, roughly nine tenths seen once. Material: CD4+ or CD8+ T cells sorted from blood, obtained in a trial of the OX40 agonist ivuxolimab. The source of these receptors is an adult with an advanced solid tumor such as melanoma, head and neck, liver or kidney cancer. Each CDR3 is given with its conserved first and last residue. The order of the fields is V gene, clone size, J gene, D gene, CDR3 protein, CDR3 DNA. D genes are given only for firm matches. Size values are once, few and many counts, or a class for expanded clones, and some rows have none.

V gene: TRBV7-9
clone size: -
J gene: TRBJ2-7
D gene: -
CDR3 protein: CASSSSYSYEQYF
CDR3 DNA: TGTGCCAGCAGCTCCTCTTACTCCTACGAGCAGTACTTC

V gene: TRBV5-4
clone size: -
J gene: TRBJ2-7
D gene: -
CDR3 protein: CASSNGQSYEQYF
CDR3 DNA: TGTGCCAGCAGTAACGGACAGAGCTACGAGCAGTACTTC

V gene: TRBV2
clone size: -
J gene: TRBJ2-5
D gene: TRBD2
CDR3 protein: CASSGLAGGQETQYF
CDR3 DNA: TGTGCCAGCAGTGGACTAGCGGGCGGCCAAGAGACCCAGTACTTC

V gene: TRBV7-6
clone size: -
J gene: TRBJ2-2
D gene: -
CDR3 protein: CASSHNTGELFF
CDR3 DNA: TGTGCCAGCAGCCATAACACCGGGGAGCTGTTTTTT

V gene: TRBV2
clone size: -
J gene: TRBJ2-7
D gene: -
CDR3 protein: CASSETLAYEQHF
CDR3 DNA: TGTGCCAGCAGTGAAACACTAGCTTACGAGCAGCACTTC

V gene: TRBV9
clone size: -
J gene: TRBJ2-7
D gene: -
CDR3 protein: CASSATARARAYYEQYF
CDR3 DNA: TGTGCCAGCAGCGCGACGGCCCGGGCGCGGGCCTACTACGAGCAGTACTTC

V gene: TRBV30
clone size: -
J gene: TRBJ2-3
D gene: TRBD1
CDR3 protein: CAWSTGQGHTDTQYF
CDR3 DNA: TGTGCCTGGAGCACGGGACAGGGTCACACAGATACGCAGTATTTT

V gene: TRBV10-1
clone size: few
J gene: TRBJ1-5
D gene: -
CDR3 protein: CASSSGPRTYSNQPQHF
CDR3 DNA: TGCGCCAGCAGTTCGGGACCGAGGACATATAGCAATCAGCCCCAGCATTTT

V gene: TRBV6-1
clone size: -
J gene: TRBJ2-1
D gene: TRBD2
CDR3 protein: CASIIAGEQFF
CDR3 DNA: TGTGCCAGCATCATAGCGGGTGAGCAGTTCTTC

V gene: TRBV10-1
clone size: -
J gene: TRBJ2-2
D gene: -
CDR3 protein: CASSDGMGGELFF
CDR3 DNA: TGCGCCAGCAGTGACGGGATGGGCGGGGAGCTGTTTTTT

V gene: TRBV19
clone size: -
J gene: TRBJ1-4
D gene: TRBD1
CDR3 protein: CASSVAHRGQYEKLFF
CDR3 DNA: TGTGCCAGTAGTGTTGCCCACAGGGGGCAATATGAAAAACTGTTTTTT

V gene: TRBV19
clone size: -
J gene: TRBJ2-1
D gene: -
CDR3 protein: CASSIRGGDPMRNEQFF
CDR3 DNA: TGTGCCAGTAGTATACGGGGCGGCGACCCCATGAGGAATGAGCAGTTCTTC

V gene: TRBV13
clone size: once
J gene: TRBJ1-1
D gene: -
CDR3 protein: CASSSTGEAFF
CDR3 DNA: TGTGCCAGCAGCTCGACGGGGGAAGCTTTCTTT

V gene: TRBV28
clone size: -
J gene: TRBJ2-2
D gene: -
CDR3 protein: CASRRATGELFF
CDR3 DNA: TGTGCCAGCCGCAGGGCGACCGGGGAGCTGTTTTTT

V gene: TRBV5-5
clone size: -
J gene: TRBJ1-1
D gene: -
CDR3 protein: CASSLGGVTEAFF
CDR3 DNA: TGTGCCAGCAGCTTGGGGGGTGTCACTGAAGCTTTCTTT

V gene: TRBV7-8
clone size: -
J gene: TRBJ2-7
D gene: TRBD2
CDR3 protein: CASSPKTSGRGEQYF
CDR3 DNA: TGTGCCAGCAGTCCCAAGACTAGCGGGAGAGGCGAGCAGTACTTC

V gene: TRBV4-1
clone size: -
J gene: TRBJ2-7
D gene: TRBD1
CDR3 protein: CASSPRDRFEQYF
CDR3 DNA: TGCGCCAGCAGCCCCCGGGACAGGTTTGAGCAGTACTTC

V gene: TRBV5-6
clone size: -
J gene: TRBJ2-7
D gene: TRBD1
CDR3 protein: CASSSDRAPQYF
CDR3 DNA: TGTGCCAGCAGCTCTGACAGGGCCCCGCAGTACTTC

V gene: TRBV5-1
clone size: -
J gene: TRBJ2-7
D gene: -
CDR3 protein: CASSHAYEQYF
CDR3 DNA: TGCGCCAGCAGCCACGCCTACGAGCAGTACTTC

V gene: TRBV7-9
clone size: -
J gene: TRBJ2-1
D gene: -
CDR3 protein: CASSLPPTSRDHEQFF
CDR3 DNA: TGTGCCAGCAGCCTCCCCCCCACTAGCCGCGACCATGAGCAGTTCTTC

V gene: TRBV6-1
clone size: -
J gene: TRBJ2-1
D gene: -
CDR3 protein: CASSERSSALNEQFF
CDR3 DNA: TGTGCCAGCAGTGAACGGAGTTCAGCCCTGAATGAGCAGTTCTTC

V gene: TRBV4-1
clone size: -
J gene: TRBJ2-7
D gene: -
CDR3 protein: CASSQDWGRAYEQYF
CDR3 DNA: TGCGCCAGCAGCCAAGATTGGGGCAGAGCCTACGAGCAGTACTTC

V gene: TRBV14
clone size: few
J gene: TRBJ1-5
D gene: -
CDR3 protein: CASSQGLGQPQHF
CDR3 DNA: TGTGCCAGCAGCCAAGGACTAGGCCAGCCCCAGCATTTT

V gene: TRBV14
clone size: -
J gene: TRBJ1-2
D gene: -
CDR3 protein: CASSQEGRSYGYTF
CDR3 DNA: TGTGCCAGCAGCCAAGAGGGCAGGTCCTATGGCTACACCTTC

V gene: TRBV6-6
clone size: once
J gene: TRBJ2-1
D gene: TRBD2
CDR3 protein: CASSYSVAGGHDEQFF
CDR3 DNA: TGTGCCAGCAGTTACTCTGTAGCGGGGGGGCATGATGAGCAGTTCTTC

V gene: TRBV19
clone size: -
J gene: TRBJ1-1
D gene: TRBD1
CDR3 protein: CASSGQGVTEAFF
CDR3 DNA: TGTGCCAGTAGTGGACAGGGAGTCACTGAAGCTTTCTTT

V gene: TRBV7-9
clone size: -
J gene: TRBJ2-6
D gene: -
CDR3 protein: CASSPGREFSGANVLTF
CDR3 DNA: TGTGCCAGCAGCCCGGGACGGGAGTTCTCTGGGGCCAACGTCCTGACTTTC

V gene: TRBV5-5
clone size: -
J gene: TRBJ2-7
D gene: -
CDR3 protein: CASSLGQSSYEQYF
CDR3 DNA: TGTGCCAGCAGCTTAGGGCAGAGCTCCTACGAGCAGTACTTC

V gene: TRBV4-1
clone size: -
J gene: TRBJ2-7
D gene: TRBD1
CDR3 protein: CASSQQDRVEQYF
CDR3 DNA: TGCGCCAGCAGCCAACAAGACAGGGTCGAGCAGTACTTC

V gene: TRBV5-4
clone size: -
J gene: TRBJ2-1
D gene: -
CDR3 protein: CASSLFGYNEQFF
CDR3 DNA: TGTGCCAGCAGCTTGTTCGGGTACAATGAGCAGTTCTTC

V gene: TRBV11-2
clone size: -
J gene: TRBJ2-7
D gene: TRBD2
CDR3 protein: CASSLEWTRRPPSYEQYF
CDR3 DNA: TGTGCCAGCAGCTTAGAGTGGACTAGACGTCCCCCATCTTACGAGCAGTACTTC

V gene: TRBV4-1
clone size: -
J gene: TRBJ2-7
D gene: TRBD2
CDR3 protein: CASSQVSSGAYEQYF
CDR3 DNA: TGCGCCAGCAGCCAAGTCTCTAGCGGGGCTTACGAGCAGTACTTC

V gene: TRBV29-1
clone size: few
J gene: TRBJ2-1
D gene: TRBD2
CDR3 protein: CSGAGTSGTNEQFF
CDR3 DNA: TGCAGCGGGGCCGGGACTAGCGGGACCAATGAGCAGTTCTTC

V gene: TRBV5-1
clone size: -
J gene: TRBJ2-7
D gene: -
CDR3 protein: CASSLVSGDYEQYF
CDR3 DNA: TGCGCCAGCAGCTTGGTTTCGGGGGACTACGAGCAGTACTTC

V gene: TRBV10-1
clone size: -
J gene: TRBJ1-3
D gene: -
CDR3 protein: CASGTGYRYSGNTIYF
CDR3 DNA: TGCGCCAGTGGGACCGGCTATCGTTACTCTGGAAACACCATATATTTT

V gene: TRBV6-1
clone size: -
J gene: TRBJ2-7
D gene: -
CDR3 protein: CASSEVYRASYEQYF
CDR3 DNA: TGTGCCAGCAGTGAAGTGTACAGGGCCTCCTACGAGCAGTACTTC

V gene: TRBV7-9
clone size: few
J gene: TRBJ2-1
D gene: TRBD1
CDR3 protein: CASSSGQGYNEQFF
CDR3 DNA: TGTGCCAGCAGCTCGGGACAGGGATACAATGAGCAGTTCTTC

V gene: TRBV19
clone size: -
J gene: TRBJ2-2
D gene: -
CDR3 protein: CASTETLTGELFF
CDR3 DNA: TGTGCCAGTACAGAGACATTGACCGGGGAGCTGTTTTTT

V gene: TRBV29-1
clone size: -
J gene: TRBJ2-2
D gene: TRBD1
CDR3 protein: CSVEMWTGGLTGELFF
CDR3 DNA: TGCAGCGTTGAAATGTGGACAGGGGGGCTCACCGGGGAGCTGTTTTTT

V gene: TRBV5-8
clone size: -
J gene: TRBJ2-5
D gene: -
CDR3 protein: CASSLVGSLETQYF
CDR3 DNA: TGTGCCAGCAGCTTGGTTGGTAGTTTGGAGACCCAGTACTTC

V gene: TRBV2
clone size: -
J gene: TRBJ1-5
D gene: -
CDR3 protein: CASSWTVTNQPQHF
CDR3 DNA: TGTGCCAGCAGTTGGACAGTGACTAATCAGCCCCAGCATTTT

V gene: TRBV7-2
clone size: -
J gene: TRBJ2-7
D gene: -
CDR3 protein: CASSLVGSSYEQYF
CDR3 DNA: TGTGCCAGCAGCTTAGTGGGCAGCTCCTACGAGCAGTACTTC

V gene: TRBV4-1
clone size: -
J gene: TRBJ1-4
D gene: TRBD1
CDR3 protein: CASSQDDRVWEKLFF
CDR3 DNA: TGCGCCAGCAGCCAAGATGACAGGGTTTGGGAAAAACTGTTTTTT

V gene: TRBV5-5
clone size: -
J gene: TRBJ2-7
D gene: -
CDR3 protein: CASREGSAAPDYEQYF
CDR3 DNA: TGTGCCAGCAGAGAGGGGTCGGCAGCCCCTGACTACGAGCAGTACTTC

V gene: TRBV27
clone size: -
J gene: TRBJ2-7
D gene: -
CDR3 protein: CASSLSANHYEQYF
CDR3 DNA: TGTGCCAGCAGTTTAAGCGCCAACCACTACGAGCAGTACTTC

V gene: TRBV30
clone size: -
J gene: TRBJ1-1
D gene: TRBD1
CDR3 protein: CAWDTLGTGRMNTEAFF
CDR3 DNA: TGTGCCTGGGATACTCTCGGGACAGGGAGAATGAACACTGAAGCTTTCTTT

V gene: TRBV11-2
clone size: -
J gene: TRBJ2-7
D gene: -
CDR3 protein: CASSLGTTYEQYF
CDR3 DNA: TGTGCCAGCAGCTTAGGGACGACCTACGAGCAGTACTTC

V gene: TRBV2
clone size: -
J gene: TRBJ2-3
D gene: -
CDR3 protein: CASTRPFADTQYF
CDR3 DNA: TGTGCCAGCACTAGACCCTTTGCAGATACGCAGTATTTT

V gene: TRBV4-1
clone size: -
J gene: TRBJ2-5
D gene: -
CDR3 protein: CASSLDLEEETQYF
CDR3 DNA: TGCGCCAGCAGCCTGGATCTAGAGGAAGAGACCCAGTACTTC

V gene: TRBV27
clone size: -
J gene: TRBJ2-7
D gene: TRBD2
CDR3 protein: CASSLRYDGEGEQYF
CDR3 DNA: TGTGCCAGCAGTTTGCGATACGACGGGGAGGGGGAGCAGTACTTC

V gene: TRBV27
clone size: -
J gene: TRBJ2-5
D gene: -
CDR3 protein: CASSHLQGMGETQYF
CDR3 DNA: TGTGCCAGCAGTCATCTACAGGGTATGGGAGAGACCCAGTACTTC

V gene: TRBV27
clone size: -
J gene: TRBJ1-4
D gene: TRBD1
CDR3 protein: CASTTGGLFREKLFF
CDR3 DNA: TGTGCCAGCACTACAGGGGGGCTTTTTCGTGAAAAACTGTTTTTT

V gene: TRBV4-2
clone size: -
J gene: TRBJ2-5
D gene: -
CDR3 protein: CASSQAVGGGETQYF
CDR3 DNA: TGTGCCAGCAGCCAAGCCGTAGGCGGCGGAGAGACCCAGTACTTC

V gene: TRBV29-1
clone size: -
J gene: TRBJ1-1
D gene: -
CDR3 protein: CSVDRPPGAFF
CDR3 DNA: TGCAGCGTAGACAGGCCACCCGGAGCTTTCTTT

V gene: TRBV6-1
clone size: -
J gene: TRBJ2-2
D gene: -
CDR3 protein: CAEGMIGSGELFF
CDR3 DNA: TGTGCCGAGGGAATGATAGGGTCAGGGGAGCTGTTTTTT

V gene: TRBV5-4
clone size: -
J gene: TRBJ1-3
D gene: -
CDR3 protein: CASSLNLAGNTIYF
CDR3 DNA: TGTGCCAGCAGCTTGAATCTAGCTGGAAACACCATATATTTT

V gene: TRBV7-9
clone size: -
J gene: TRBJ2-1
D gene: -
CDR3 protein: CASSFDQNYNEQFF
CDR3 DNA: TGTGCCAGCAGCTTCGACCAGAACTACAATGAGCAGTTCTTC

V gene: TRBV7-3
clone size: -
J gene: TRBJ2-5
D gene: -
CDR3 protein: CASSSSMEETQYF
CDR3 DNA: TGTGCCAGCAGCTCCTCGATGGAGGAGACCCAGTACTTC

V gene: TRBV28
clone size: -
J gene: TRBJ1-1
D gene: -
CDR3 protein: CASSSQLNTEAFF
CDR3 DNA: TGTGCCAGCAGTTCGCAGTTGAACACTGAAGCTTTCTTT

V gene: TRBV19
clone size: -
J gene: TRBJ2-3
D gene: -
CDR3 protein: CASSIGDPDTQYF
CDR3 DNA: TGTGCCAGTAGTATAGGGGACCCAGATACGCAGTATTTT